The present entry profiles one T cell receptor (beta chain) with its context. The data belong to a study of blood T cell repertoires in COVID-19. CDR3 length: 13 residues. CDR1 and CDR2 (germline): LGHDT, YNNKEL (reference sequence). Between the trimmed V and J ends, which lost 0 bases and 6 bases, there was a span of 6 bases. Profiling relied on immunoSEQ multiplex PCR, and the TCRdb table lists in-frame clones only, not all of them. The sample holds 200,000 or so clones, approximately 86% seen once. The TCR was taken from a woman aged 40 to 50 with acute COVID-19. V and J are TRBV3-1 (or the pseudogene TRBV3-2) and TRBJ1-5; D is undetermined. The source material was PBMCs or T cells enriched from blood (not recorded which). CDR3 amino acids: CASSQDFSQPQHF. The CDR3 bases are TGTGCCAGCAGCCAAGATTTTAGTCAGCCCCAGCATTTT.